Listed below are T cell receptor beta chains from one sample, sequenced in a study of cytomegalovirus exposure and HLA in healthy donors. Measured with immunoSEQ multiplex PCR; TCRdb has only the in-frame clones, and not every one. The table includes about 98,000 clones, about 81% detected once. Sequencing was performed on PBMCs. The receptors stem from a middle-aged man in good health and CMV-seronegative. Each CDR3 is given with its conserved first and last residue. D genes are given only for firm matches. The size field is filled for only some rows; it gives once, few, many or a size class.

V: TRBV14; D: NA; J: TRBJ2-5; size: NA; CDR3: CASSHTPLAPQYF; DNA: TGTGCCAGCAGCCATACACCGCTAGCGCCTCAGTACTTC
V: TRBV5-1; D: NA; J: TRBJ2-5; size: NA; CDR3: CASSANSETQYF; DNA: TGCGCCAGCAGCGCCAACAGCGAGACCCAGTACTTC
V: TRBV2; D: TRBD1; J: TRBJ1-4; size: NA; CDR3: CATARQGGEKLFF; DNA: TGTGCCACCGCCCGACAGGGAGGTGAAAAACTGTTTTTT
V: TRBV18; D: TRBD2; J: TRBJ2-2; size: NA; CDR3: CASSPQLADTGELFF; DNA: TGTGCCAGCTCACCCCAACTAGCGGATACCGGGGAGCTGTTTTTT
V: TRBV4-1; D: TRBD2; J: TRBJ2-7; size: NA; CDR3: CASSPGSGGTYEQYF; DNA: TGCGCCAGCAGCCCAGGGTCGGGGGGGACCTACGAGCAGTACTTC
V: TRBV7-9; D: TRBD1; J: TRBJ1-4; size: NA; CDR3: CASSSWTGQGKLFF; DNA: TGTGCCAGCAGCTCGTGGACAGGGCAAGGAAAACTGTTTTTT
V: TRBV9; D: NA; J: TRBJ1-1; size: few; CDR3: CASRGAGLNTEAFF; DNA: TGTGCCAGCAGGGGGGCAGGGCTGAACACTGAAGCTTTCTTT
V: TRBV7-9; D: NA; J: TRBJ1-4; size: once; CDR3: CSSRSVNEKLFF; DNA: TGTTCCAGCAGGTCGGTAAATGAAAAACTGTTTTTT
V: TRBV7-9; D: TRBD1; J: TRBJ2-5; size: NA; CDR3: CASSLDRDRVLETQYF; DNA: TGTGCCAGCAGCTTGGACCGGGACAGGGTGTTGGAGACCCAGTACTTC
V: TRBV7-9; D: TRBD2; J: TRBJ2-1; size: NA; CDR3: CASSFLGLADYNEQFF; DNA: TGTGCCAGCAGCTTCCTAGGACTAGCAGACTACAATGAGCAGTTCTTC
V: TRBV2; D: NA; J: TRBJ1-5; size: NA; CDR3: CASSEQGRSSNQPQHF; DNA: TGTGCCAGCAGTGAGCAGGGGCGGAGTAGCAATCAGCCCCAGCATTTT
V: TRBV7-3; D: TRBD1; J: TRBJ1-2; size: NA; CDR3: CASSLDREGGYTF; DNA: TGTGCCAGCAGCCTGGACAGGGAGGGAGGCTACACCTTC
V: TRBV4-3; D: NA; J: TRBJ2-7; size: NA; CDR3: CASSQADTLYEQYF; DNA: TGCGCCAGCAGCCAAGCAGACACGCTCTACGAGCAGTACTTC
V: TRBV15; D: TRBD1; J: TRBJ2-1; size: NA; CDR3: CATGTGKNNEQFF; DNA: TGTGCCACCGGGACAGGGAAAAACAATGAGCAGTTCTTC
V: TRBV9; D: TRBD2; J: TRBJ2-5; size: NA; CDR3: CASSVALAGSQETQYF; DNA: TGTGCCAGCAGCGTAGCCCTAGCGGGGAGCCAAGAGACCCAGTACTTC
V: TRBV4-1; D: NA; J: TRBJ1-5; size: NA; CDR3: CASSQDSSNQPQHF; DNA: TGCGCCAGCAGCCAAGATTCAAGCAATCAGCCCCAGCATTTT
V: TRBV10-2; D: NA; J: TRBJ1-3; size: once; CDR3: CASSPGVPGNTIYF; DNA: TGCGCCAGCTCTCCCGGAGTTCCAGGAAACACCATATATTTT
V: TRBV27; D: NA; J: TRBJ1-1; size: NA; CDR3: CASSLSQGITEAFF; DNA: TGTGCCAGCAGTTTATCGCAGGGGATCACTGAAGCTTTCTTT
V: TRBV7-9; D: TRBD1; J: TRBJ2-2; size: NA; CDR3: CASSPFWGTGNTGELFF; DNA: TGTGCCAGCAGCCCCTTTTGGGGGACAGGGAACACCGGGGAGCTGTTTTTT
V: TRBV18; D: TRBD1; J: TRBJ1-2; size: NA; CDR3: CASSPAGQNYGYTF; DNA: TGTGCCAGCTCACCAGCGGGACAGAACTATGGCTACACCTTC
V: TRBV19; D: TRBD1; J: TRBJ2-2; size: once; CDR3: CASIQRPGQGRTGELFF; DNA: TGTGCCAGTATTCAACGTCCGGGACAGGGTCGAACCGGGGAGCTGTTTTTT
V: TRBV5-1; D: NA; J: TRBJ2-7; size: NA; CDR3: CASSLARGHGYEQYF; DNA: TGCGCCAGCAGCTTGGCCAGGGGTCATGGGTACGAGCAGTACTTC
V: TRBV7-9; D: TRBD1; J: TRBJ1-2; size: NA; CDR3: CASSLMAGGDGYTF; DNA: TGTGCCAGCAGCTTAATGGCAGGGGGCGATGGCTACACCTTC
V: TRBV5-1; D: NA; J: TRBJ2-1; size: few; CDR3: CASSLVLGTLGNEQFF; DNA: TGCGCCAGCAGCTTGGTTTTGGGGACATTAGGGAATGAGCAGTTCTTC
V: TRBV10-3; D: NA; J: TRBJ1-6; size: NA; CDR3: CAISEDKSSYNSPLHF; DNA: TGTGCCATCAGTGAAGACAAGAGCTCCTATAATTCACCCCTCCACTTT
V: TRBV19; D: TRBD1; J: TRBJ2-7; size: NA; CDR3: CASSRGTGTYEQYF; DNA: TGTGCCAGTAGTCGGGGGACAGGCACCTACGAGCAGTACTTC
V: TRBV5-5; D: TRBD1; J: TRBJ1-4; size: NA; CDR3: CASSSYWDRGRANEKLFF; DNA: TGTGCCAGCAGCTCTTATTGGGACAGGGGGCGAGCTAATGAAAAACTGTTTTTT